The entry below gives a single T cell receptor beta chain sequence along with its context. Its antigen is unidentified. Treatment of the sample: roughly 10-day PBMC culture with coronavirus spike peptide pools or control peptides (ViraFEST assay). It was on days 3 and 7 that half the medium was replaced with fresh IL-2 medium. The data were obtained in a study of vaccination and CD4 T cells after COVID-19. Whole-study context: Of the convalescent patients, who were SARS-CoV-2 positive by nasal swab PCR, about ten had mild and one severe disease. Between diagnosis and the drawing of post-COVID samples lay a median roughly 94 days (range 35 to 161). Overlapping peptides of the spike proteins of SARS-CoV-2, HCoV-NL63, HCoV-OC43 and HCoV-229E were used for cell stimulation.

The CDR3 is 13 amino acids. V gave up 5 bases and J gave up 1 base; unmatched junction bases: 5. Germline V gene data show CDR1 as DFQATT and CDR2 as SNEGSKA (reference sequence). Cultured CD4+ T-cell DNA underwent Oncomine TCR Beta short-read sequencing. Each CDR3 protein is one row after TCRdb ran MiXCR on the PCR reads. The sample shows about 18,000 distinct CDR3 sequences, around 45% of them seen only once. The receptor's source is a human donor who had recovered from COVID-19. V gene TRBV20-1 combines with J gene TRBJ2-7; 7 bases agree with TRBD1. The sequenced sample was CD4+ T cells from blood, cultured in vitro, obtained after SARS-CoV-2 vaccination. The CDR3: CSAWDSKSYEQYF. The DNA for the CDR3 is TGCAGTGCTTGGGACAGCAAATCCTACGAGCAGTACTTC.